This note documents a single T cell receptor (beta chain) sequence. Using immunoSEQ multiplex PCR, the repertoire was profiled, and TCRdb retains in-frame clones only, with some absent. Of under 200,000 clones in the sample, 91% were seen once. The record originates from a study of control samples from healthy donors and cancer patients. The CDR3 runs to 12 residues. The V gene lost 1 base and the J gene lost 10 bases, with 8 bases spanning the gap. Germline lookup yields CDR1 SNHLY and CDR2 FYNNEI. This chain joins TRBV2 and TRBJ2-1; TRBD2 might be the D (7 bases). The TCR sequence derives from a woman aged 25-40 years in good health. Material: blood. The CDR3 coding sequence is TGTGCCAGCAGTGAAGGCGGGGGCGAGCAGTTCTTC. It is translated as CASSEGGGEQFF.